The TCR beta chain under discussion was sequenced for a study of blood T cells in healthy people across ages. Using a J-beta primer mix together with a sample-barcoded 5' primer, a second PCR was run for about 6 to 12 cycles. Each CDR3 protein gets one entry after TCRdb re-called the 5' RACE reads with MiXCR. The table shows about 400,000 distinct CDR3 sequences, with approximately 51% occurring only once. In germline, CDR1 is DFQATT, CDR2 SNEGSKA (reference sequence). After removal of 6 bases from V and 4 bases from J, the junction contained 8 bases not matched to a gene. This CDR3 is 13 amino acids long.

Sample: blood. J is TRBJ1-2 and V is TRBV20-1; 7 nucleotides agree with TRBD1. The receptor comes from a man aged 55 to 69 in good health. CDR3 sequence (DNA): TGCAGTGCCCAGGGGGGTTTAAGCTATGGCTACACCTTC. Protein: CSAQGGLSYGYTF.